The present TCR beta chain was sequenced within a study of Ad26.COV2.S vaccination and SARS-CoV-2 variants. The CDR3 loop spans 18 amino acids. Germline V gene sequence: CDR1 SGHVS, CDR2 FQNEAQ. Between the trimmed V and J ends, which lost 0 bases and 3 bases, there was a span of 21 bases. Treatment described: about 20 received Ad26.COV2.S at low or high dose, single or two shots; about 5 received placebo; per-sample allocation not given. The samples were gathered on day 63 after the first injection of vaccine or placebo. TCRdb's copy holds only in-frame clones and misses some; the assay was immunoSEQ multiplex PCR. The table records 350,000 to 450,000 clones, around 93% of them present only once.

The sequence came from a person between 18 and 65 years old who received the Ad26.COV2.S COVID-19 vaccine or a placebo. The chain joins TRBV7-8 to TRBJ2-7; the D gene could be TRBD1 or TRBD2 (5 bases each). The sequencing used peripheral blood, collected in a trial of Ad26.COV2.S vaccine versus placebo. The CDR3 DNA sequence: TGTGCCAGCAGCTTAGCCCACCGGGGTGTGGGGCCCCACTACGAGCAGTACTTC. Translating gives CASSLAHRGVGPHYEQYF.